The rows below give T cell receptor beta chains drawn from one sample of a study of cytomegalovirus exposure and HLA in healthy donors. Data came from immunoSEQ multiplex PCR; TCRdb stores just in-frame clones and leaves some out. This sample lists 100,000 to 150,000 clones; its ten largest clones have over 1.5%. Sequences were obtained from PBMCs. These receptors all come from a woman aged 40-49 years in good health and CMV-seropositive. Each CDR3 is given with its conserved first and last residue. A D gene is named only where the DNA matches it firmly.

TRBJ2-6,TRBV5-6,NA,CASSLPGSGANVLTF,TGTGCCAGCAGCTTGCCCGGGAGCGGGGCCAACGTCCTGACTTTC
TRBJ2-1,TRBV5-5,NA,CASRMTGAGRNEQFF,TGTGCCAGCAGGATGACTGGGGCGGGACGTAATGAGCAGTTCTTC
TRBJ2-3,TRBV5-4,TRBD1,CASSLPGTAHSDTQYF,TGTGCCAGCAGCTTACCCGGGACAGCACATTCAGATACGCAGTATTTT
TRBJ2-7,TRBV7-9,NA,CASSFRDGSSYEQYF,TGTGCCAGCAGCTTCCGGGACGGGAGCTCCTACGAGCAGTACTTC
TRBJ2-6,TRBV10-1,NA,CASRLRVGANVLTF,TGCGCCAGCAGGCTCAGGGTTGGGGCCAACGTCCTGACTTTC
TRBJ2-7,TRBV4-1,NA,CASSQNALWYEQYF,TGCGCCAGCAGCCAAAACGCGTTGTGGTACGAGCAGTACTTC
TRBJ1-2,TRBV15,TRBD1,CATSSGQGNGYTF,TGTGCCACCAGCAGCGGACAGGGGAATGGCTACACCTTC
TRBJ2-5,TRBV7-2,NA,CASSLVGGTRPQETQYF,TGTGCCAGCAGCTTAGTAGGCGGAACCCGGCCACAAGAGACCCAGTACTTC
TRBJ2-3,TRBV9,TRBD1,CASSGRTGTDTQYF,TGTGCCAGCAGCGGCCGGACAGGGACAGATACGCAGTATTTT
TRBJ2-3,TRBV7-9,NA,CASSLSDSRSTDTQYF,TGTGCCAGCAGCTTATCCGACAGCCGAAGCACAGATACGCAGTATTTT
TRBJ2-3,TRBV5-4,TRBD2,CATPGLAGVGTDTQYF,TGTGCCACCCCGGGACTAGCGGGAGTGGGGACAGATACGCAGTATTTT
TRBJ2-1,TRBV2,NA,CASSKETNYNEQFF,TGTGCCAGCAGTAAAGAGACAAATTACAATGAGCAGTTCTTC
TRBJ2-2,TRBV6-5,TRBD2,CASTAGGSAGELFF,TGTGCCAGCACCGCGGGGGGCTCGGCCGGGGAGCTGTTTTTT
TRBJ2-7,TRBV5-4,NA,CASSDGHLLYEQYF,TGTGCCAGCAGCGACGGACACCTACTCTACGAGCAGTACTTC
TRBJ2-7,TRBV28,NA,CASMNSVSYEQYF,TGTGCCAGCATGAACTCGGTGAGCTACGAGCAGTACTTC
TRBJ2-1,TRBV7-2,TRBD2,CASSVQGLAGVSEQFF,TGTGCCAGCTCCGTGCAGGGACTAGCGGGAGTTAGTGAGCAGTTCTTC
TRBJ2-1,TRBV2,NA,CASGRGTSSYNEQFF,TGTGCCAGCGGCCGAGGTACCAGCTCCTACAATGAGCAGTTCTTC
TRBJ2-2,TRBV27,NA,CASSSSNTGELFF,TGTGCCAGCAGTTCCTCGAACACCGGGGAGCTGTTTTTT
TRBJ1-5,TRBV19,TRBD1,CASSLTGGNQPQHF,TGTGCCAGTAGCCTAACAGGGGGCAATCAGCCCCAGCATTTT
TRBJ2-1,TRBV10-3,TRBD2,CAINQREQNNEQFF,TGTGCCATCAACCAGCGGGAGCAAAACAATGAGCAGTTCTTC
TRBJ2-7,TRBV5-6,NA,CASSFSPSYYEQYF,TGTGCCAGCAGCTTTAGTCCGAGCTATTACGAGCAGTACTTC
TRBJ2-6,TRBV6-1,TRBD1,CASSAPGQGEAGANVLTF,TGTGCCAGCAGTGCACCGGGACAGGGGGAAGCTGGGGCCAACGTCCTGACTTTC
TRBJ1-2,TRBV7-2,TRBD1,CASSLGPGQGGGGYTF,TGTGCCAGCAGCTTAGGGCCGGGACAGGGCGGAGGTGGCTACACCTTC
TRBJ2-3,TRBV4-3,TRBD2,CASSTTSAGTDTQYF,TGCGCCAGCAGTACCACTAGCGCCGGCACAGATACGCAGTATTTT
TRBJ1-4,TRBV27,TRBD1,CASRDRDEKLFF,TGTGCCAGCCGGGACAGGGACGAAAAACTGTTTTTT
TRBJ2-7,TRBV15,NA,CATSRDRGGACYF,TGTGCCACCAGCAGAGATAGGGGGGGCGCCTGTTACTTC
TRBJ1-5,TRBV6-5,NA,CASKETADQPQHF,TGTGCCAGCAAAGAGACCGCGGATCAGCCCCAGCATTTT
TRBJ2-2,TRBV6-1,TRBD2,CASSAFPGLASTGELFF,TGTGCCAGCAGTGCTTTCCCGGGACTAGCCTCGACCGGGGAGCTGTTTTTT
TRBJ2-3,TRBV28,TRBD2,CATHPASGNADTQYF,TGTGCCACCCACCCGGCTAGCGGGAATGCAGATACGCAGTATTTT
TRBJ2-1,TRBV4-3,NA,CASSQGLADYNEQFF,TGCGCCAGCAGCCAAGGGTTAGCGGACTACAATGAGCAGTTCTTC
TRBJ2-6,TRBV5-4,TRBD2,CASSSGGRSSGANVLTF,TGTGCCAGCAGCTCCGGCGGGAGAAGCTCTGGGGCCAACGTCCTGACTTTC
TRBJ2-1,TRBV27,TRBD2,CASSHLAGVYNEQFF,TGTGCCAGCAGCCACCTAGCGGGAGTCTACAATGAGCAGTTCTTC
TRBJ2-7,TRBV7-9,NA,CASSLTGYEQYF,TGTGCCAGCAGCTTAACAGGGTACGAGCAGTACTTC
TRBJ2-1,TRBV6-1,NA,CASSEAVRFSSYNEQFF,TGTGCCAGCAGTGAAGCGGTGAGGTTCAGCTCCTACAATGAGCAGTTCTTC
TRBJ1-4,TRBV28,NA,CASSFPAMGRKLFF,TGTGCCAGCAGTTTCCCTGCGATGGGGCGGAAACTGTTTTTT
TRBJ2-5,TRBV5-1,NA,CASSLGLGRETQYF,TGCGCCAGCAGCTTGGGACTAGGGCGGGAGACCCAGTACTTC
TRBJ2-2,TRBV28,TRBD2,CASTLLAGEVDTGELFF,TGTGCCAGTACCCTTCTAGCGGGAGAAGTTGACACCGGGGAGCTGTTTTTT
TRBJ1-1,TRBV5-1,TRBD1,CASSLGQGLEAFF,TGCGCCAGCAGCTTGGGACAGGGGCTTGAAGCTTTCTTT
TRBJ2-5,TRBV29-1,NA,CSVEGRSVQETQYF,TGCAGCGTTGAAGGCCGGTCTGTCCAAGAGACCCAGTACTTC
TRBJ2-7,TRBV28,TRBD2,CASGPRTSNEQYF,TGTGCCAGCGGACCCCGGACTAGCAACGAGCAGTACTTC
TRBJ1-4,TRBV6-1,TRBD1,CASRDRVDEKLFF,TGTGCCAGCAGGGACAGGGTGGATGAAAAACTGTTTTTT
TRBJ1-5,TRBV19,NA,CASNKGVPAGNQPQHF,TGTGCCAGCAATAAGGGGGTACCGGCTGGCAATCAGCCCCAGCATTTT
TRBJ2-7,TRBV18,TRBD1,CASSPIFTGGSSEQYF,TGTGCCAGCTCACCAATTTTCACAGGGGGCTCGAGCGAGCAGTACTTC
TRBJ2-2,TRBV7-3,NA,CASSLSNGGELFF,TGTGCCAGCAGCTTAAGTAACGGCGGGGAGCTGTTTTTT
TRBJ2-1,TRBV10-1,TRBD2,CASSSSGSYNEQFF,TGCGCCAGCAGTTCTAGCGGGAGTTACAATGAGCAGTTCTTC
TRBJ1-2,TRBV9,TRBD1,CASSVEDRDGYTF,TGTGCCAGCAGCGTAGAAGACAGGGATGGCTACACCTTC
TRBJ2-1,TRBV6-5,NA,CASSYSSSYNEQFF,TGTGCCAGCAGTTACTCGAGCTCCTACAATGAGCAGTTCTTC
TRBJ1-1,TRBV7-9,TRBD1,CASSPLRDRGNTEAFF,TGTGCCAGCAGCCCGCTGAGGGACAGGGGGAACACTGAAGCTTTCTTT
TRBJ1-3,TRBV5-1,NA,CASSLSGSSGNTIYF,TGCGCCAGCAGCTTGAGCGGAAGCTCTGGAAACACCATATATTTT
TRBJ2-3,TRBV7-3,NA,CASSLNGSPDTQYF,TGTGCCAGCAGCTTAAACGGGAGCCCAGATACGCAGTATTTT
TRBJ2-1,TRBV25-1,TRBD1,CASSESRGQNNEQFF,TGTGCCAGCAGTGAAAGCAGGGGACAGAACAATGAGCAGTTCTTC
TRBJ2-7,TRBV27,NA,CASSLVLEHEQYF,TGTGCCAGCAGTTTGGTGTTGGAGCACGAGCAGTACTTC
TRBJ2-5,TRBV6-1,NA,CASSLSNVGGETQYF,TGTGCCAGCAGCCTCTCCAACGTGGGAGGAGAGACCCAGTACTTC
TRBJ2-7,TRBV7-9,NA,CASIPEGAYEQYF,TGTGCCAGCATCCCCGAGGGGGCCTACGAGCAGTACTTC
TRBJ2-2,TRBV28,TRBD2,CASSRLAGVRAGELFF,TGTGCCAGCAGCCGTTTAGCGGGAGTAAGGGCCGGGGAGCTGTTTTTT
TRBJ1-5,TRBV28,TRBD1,CASRDRNANQPQHF,TGTGCCAGCAGGGACAGGAACGCCAATCAGCCCCAGCATTTT
TRBJ1-1,TRBV11-2,NA,CASNPSQIGEAFF,TGTGCCAGCAACCCGTCCCAAATCGGTGAAGCTTTCTTT
TRBJ1-1,TRBV19,TRBD1,CASRGQGDTEAFF,TGTGCCAGTAGGGGACAGGGAGACACTGAAGCTTTCTTT
TRBJ2-5,TRBV7-9,NA,CASSMPRGGETQYF,TGTGCCAGCAGCATGCCTAGGGGGGGCGAGACCCAGTACTTC
TRBJ2-7,TRBV11-2,TRBD2,CASSLGGRVYEQYF,TGTGCCAGCAGCTTAGGCGGGAGAGTCTACGAGCAGTACTTC